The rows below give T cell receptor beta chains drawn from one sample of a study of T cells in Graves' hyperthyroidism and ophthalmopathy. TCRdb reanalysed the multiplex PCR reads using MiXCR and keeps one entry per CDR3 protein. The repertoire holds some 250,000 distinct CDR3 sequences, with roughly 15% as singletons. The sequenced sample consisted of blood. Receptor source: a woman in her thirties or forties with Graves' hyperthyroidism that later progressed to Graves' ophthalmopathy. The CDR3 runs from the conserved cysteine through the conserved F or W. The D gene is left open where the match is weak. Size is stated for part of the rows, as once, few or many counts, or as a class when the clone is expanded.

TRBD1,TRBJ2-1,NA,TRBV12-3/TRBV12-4,CASTVGTGGFNEQFF,TGTGCCAGCACTGTAGGGACAGGGGGATTCAATGAGCAGTTCTTC
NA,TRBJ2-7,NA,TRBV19,CASSQPGLTGDEQYF,TGTGCCAGTAGCCAACCGGGACTCACGGGTGACGAGCAGTACTTC
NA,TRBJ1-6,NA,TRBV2,CASSVSEGKDYNSPLHF,TGTGCCAGCAGTGTGTCGGAGGGGAAGGATTATAATTCACCCCTCCACTTT
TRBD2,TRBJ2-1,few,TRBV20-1,CSARDGTSGIYEQFF,TGCAGTGCTAGAGATGGGACTAGCGGGATCTATGAGCAGTTCTTC
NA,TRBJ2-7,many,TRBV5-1,CASSYWVPAASYEQYF,TGCGCCAGCAGCTACTGGGTCCCGGCAGCCTCATACGAGCAGTACTTC
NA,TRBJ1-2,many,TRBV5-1,CASSFHSPGMGYTF,TGCGCCAGCAGCTTCCACAGCCCCGGAATGGGCTACACCTTC
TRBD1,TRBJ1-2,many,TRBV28,CASSLSDRVHGYTF,TGTGCCAGCAGTTTATCCGACAGGGTTCATGGCTACACCTTC
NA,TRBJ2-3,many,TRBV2,CASSAPWDTSTDTQYF,TGTGCCAGCAGCGCGCCCTGGGACACTAGCACAGATACGCAGTATTTT
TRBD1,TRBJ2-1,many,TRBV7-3,CASSSTGGDYNEQFF,TGTGCCAGCAGCTCAACAGGGGGCGACTACAATGAGCAGTTCTTC
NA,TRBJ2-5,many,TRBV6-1,CASRGPGETQYF,TGTGCCAGCAGGGGACCCGGGGAGACCCAGTACTTC
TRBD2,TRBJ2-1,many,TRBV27,CASSLTTSGVGNEQFF,TGTGCCAGCAGTTTAACGACTAGCGGGGTGGGAAATGAGCAGTTCTTC
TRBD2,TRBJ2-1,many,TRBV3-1,CASSLGGLAGSSYNEQFF,TGTGCCAGCAGCCTCGGCGGACTAGCGGGAAGCTCCTACAATGAGCAGTTCTTC
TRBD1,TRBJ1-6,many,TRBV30,CAWSERDRGSSPLHF,TGTGCCTGGAGTGAAAGGGACAGGGGCAGCTCACCCCTCCACTTT
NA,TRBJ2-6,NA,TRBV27,CASSARVAGANVLTF,TGTGCCAGCAGTGCCAGAGTCGCTGGGGCCAACGTCCTGACTTTC